The 27 T cell receptor beta chains below all came from one sample that was sequenced in a study of long-term antiretroviral therapy in people with HIV. The run of the v3.0 immunoSEQ assay was at survey level. Sequencing used immunoSEQ multiplex PCR; TCRdb keeps in-frame clones, though not all of them. Here the sample spans approximately 27,000 clones, 85% to 90% being singletons. The sequencing here drew on unsorted PBMCs, taken 1.8 years after starting antiretroviral therapy. The receptor source for this set is a woman under 30 with HIV.

The chain combines TRBV7-9 with TRBJ2-1; D unclear. Germline V lookup: CDR1 SEHNR, CDR2 FQNEAQ (reference sequence). V lost 1 base, J lost 9 bases, and 4 bases lay in between. This CDR3 has 11 residues. The CDR3 DNA reads as TGTGCCAGCAGCTTAGATCTTGAGCAGTTCTTC. It codes for CASSLDLEQFF.

V gene TRBV11-3 combines with J gene TRBJ2-5, with a possible D match to TRBD1 (6 bases). The V end lost 5 bases, the J end lost 1 base, and 11 bases lay between the germline ends. Looked up from germline, CDR1 is SGHNT and CDR2 is YENEEA. The CDR3 runs 14 residues. The CDR3 sequence: CASSPWDTQETQYF. CDR3 nucleotide sequence: TGTGCCAGCAGCCCCTGGGACACCCAAGAGACCCAGTACTTC. The full variable domain, completed using reference TRBV11-3 and TRBJ2-5, is EAGVVQSPRYKIIEKKQPVAFWCNPISGHNTLYWYLQNLGQGPELLIRYENEEAVDDSQLPKDRFSAERLKGVDSTLKIQPAELGDSAVYLCASSPWDTQETQYFGPGTRLLVL.

The chain uses TRBV29-1 and TRBJ2-2; the D gene is possibly TRBD1 (6 bases). V was clipped by 5 bases and J by 4 bases, with 23 bases between them. Per germline, CDR1 SQVTM and CDR2 ANQGSEA. This CDR3 comprises 17 residues. The CDR3 coding sequence is TGCAGCGTTAGGGGGTGGTCAGGGCCTAGGGGCACCGGGGAGCTGTTTTTT. Amino acid sequence: CSVRGWSGPRGTGELFF.

This chain uses TRBV7-2 with TRBJ2-1, with D possibly being TRBD1 or TRBD2 (5 bases each). With 3 bases removed from V and 2 bases from J, the gap between germline ends came to 20 bases. The CDR3 extends over 18 amino acids. Germline values: CDR1 SGHTA, CDR2 FQGNSA. CDR3 loop: CASSFPRGGEGAYNEQFF. Here the CDR3 DNA reads TGTGCCAGCAGCTTTCCTCGGGGCGGAGAAGGGGCCTACAATGAGCAGTTCTTC.

J is TRBJ1-2 and V is TRBV27; TRBD1 agrees at 8 bases. The ends lost 4 bases at V and 3 bases at J; junction bases unmatched: 4. CDR1 is MNHEY, CDR2 SMNVEV, per germline (reference sequence). This CDR3 is 14 amino acids long. The CDR3 here is CASSWTGNHYGYTF. Written as DNA, the CDR3 is TGTGCCAGCAGTTGGACAGGGAACCACTATGGCTACACCTTC.

CDR3 sequence: CASSRDSQETQYF. The DNA of the CDR3 is TGTGCCAGCAGCCGGGACAGCCAAGAGACCCAGTACTTC. The genes are TRBV7-2 and TRBJ2-5, with TRBD1 matching 7 bases. V was pared by 5 bases and J by 1 base, with 1 base of the junction left unmatched. The CDR3 has 13 residues. CDR1 and CDR2 from the germline V gene are SGHTA and FQGNSA.

The chain links TRBV15 to TRBJ2-7, with 9 nucleotides matching TRBD2. The CDR3 is 15 amino acids. The germline V gene encodes CDR1 LNHNV and CDR2 YYDKDF (reference sequence). J gave up 4 bases and V 7 bases, and 11 bases lay outside the gene matches. In DNA, the CDR3 is TGTGCCACCACCCCCGGGGCGGGAGGGCCTTACGAGCAGTACTTC. Translating it yields CATTPGAGGPYEQYF.

The chain joins TRBV4-3 to TRBJ2-7; 10 nucleotides match TRBD1. Germline V lookup: CDR1 LGHNA, CDR2 YSLEER. Losses at the gene ends were 4 bases for V and 4 bases for J; bases not matched to a gene: 10. This CDR3 spans 16 amino acids. The DNA of the CDR3 is TGCGCCAGCAGCCGTTCCCGACAGGGGGCGTCGTACGAGCAGTACTTC. Encoded protein: CASSRSRQGASYEQYF.

The gene calls are TRBV9 and TRBJ2-7; no clear D gene. The CDR3 loop spans 15 amino acids. Trimming pared 0 bases from V and 2 bases from J, leaving 12 bases between. From germline, CDR1 is SGDLS and CDR2 YYNGEE. The CDR3 DNA follows: TGTGCCAGCAGCGTAGGGCCAGACCCCCCCTACGAGCAGTACTTC. Translating gives CASSVGPDPPYEQYF.

The chain employs TRBV27 and TRBJ2-2; 10 bases are a match to TRBD2. The CDR3 totals 19 residues. The V gene end was trimmed by 3 bases and the J gene end by 0 bases; junction bases not matched to a gene: 10. From germline, CDR1 is MNHEY and CDR2 SMNVEV (reference sequence). As DNA, the CDR3 is TGTGCCAGCAGTTTTTTAGGACTAGCGGTCAGCGCGAACACCGGGGAGCTGTTTTTT. As protein: CASSFLGLAVSANTGELFF.

The CDR3 is CASSQSMEGSQETQYF. Here the CDR3 DNA reads TGCGCCAGCAGTCAATCGATGGAGGGTAGCCAAGAGACCCAGTACTTC. The chain uses TRBV23-1 and TRBJ2-5, with D maybe TRBD2 (6 bases). TRBV23-1 falls under the ORF class, with uncertain function. Trimming cost V 0 bases and J 1 base, with 12 bases left between them. This CDR3 has 16 amino acids.

The chain uses TRBV19 and TRBJ1-5; D may be TRBD1 (6 bases). V dropped 5 bases and J dropped 0 bases, with 17 bases sitting between them. Germline CDR1 is LNHDA and CDR2 is SQIVND (reference sequence). The CDR3 loop spans 17 amino acids. For the CDR3, the DNA is TGTGCCAGTAGTCAAAGGGGGGGCTACGATAGCAATCAGCCCCAGCATTTT. This gives the protein CASSQRGGYDSNQPQHF.

The V call is TRBV11-1, the J call TRBJ2-1; 7 bases are a match to TRBD1. The germline CDR1 and CDR2 sequences are SGHAT and FQDESV (reference sequence). The V and J ends lost 1 base and 10 bases, in that order; junction bases with no gene match: 10. The CDR3 contains 15 residues. CDR3 sequence (DNA): TGTGCCAGCAGCTTAGACAGGGGAGCCCGTTGGGAGCAGTTCTTC. It translates to CASSLDRGARWEQFF.

V gene TRBV5-5 combines with J gene TRBJ1-1; D uncertain. Germline V gene sequence: CDR1 SGHKS, CDR2 YYEKEE (reference sequence). The CDR3 loop spans 14 amino acids. V dropped 0 bases and J dropped 6 bases, with 12 bases sitting between them. CDR3 loop: CASSLDGFSAEAFF. The CDR3 nucleotides read TGTGCCAGCAGCTTGGATGGGTTTTCCGCTGAAGCTTTCTTT. The complete variable domain, with remaining parts taken from reference TRBV5-5 and TRBJ1-1, reads DAGVTQSPTHLIKTRGQQVTLRCSPISGHKSVSWYQQVLGQGPQFIFQYYEKEERGRGNFPDRFSARQFPNYSSELNVNALLLGDSALYLCASSLDGFSAEAFFGQGTRLTVV.

This chain links TRBV7-3 with TRBJ2-1; D is perhaps TRBD1 or TRBD2 (5 bases each). The CDR3 totals 16 residues. V lost 1 base and J lost 7, with 17 bases in between. Germline assignment: CDR1 SGHTA and CDR2 FQGTGA. Written as DNA, the CDR3 is TGTGCCAGCAGCTTAAACGGGGACCCTCGGAAAAATGAGCAGTTCTTC. This sequence encodes CASSLNGDPRKNEQFF.

This sequence joins TRBV10-3 and TRBJ1-2, with 7 nucleotides matching TRBD1. V was pared by 2 bases and J by 4 bases, with 4 bases of the junction left unmatched. This CDR3 region has 14 residues. Germline loops: CDR1 ENHRY, CDR2 SYGVKD. The DNA for the CDR3 is TGTGCCATCAGTGAGGGAGAGGGGGCCTATGGCTACACCTTC. It encodes CAISEGEGAYGYTF.

The chain recombines TRBV28 with TRBJ2-5; 7 bases agree with TRBD1. This CDR3 spans 15 amino acids. The germline gives CDR1 MDHEN, CDR2 SYDVKM. V lost 6 bases, J lost 1 base, and 8 bases stayed unmatched. CDR3 amino acids: CASSNDRVFQETQYF. CDR3 sequence (DNA): TGTGCCAGCAGCAATGACAGGGTATTCCAAGAGACCCAGTACTTC.

V is TRBV5-1 and J is TRBJ2-3; possibly TRBD2 for D (6 bases). Germline V gene sequence: CDR1 SGHRS, CDR2 YFSETQ. The CDR3 runs 14 residues. V lost 0 bases, J lost 3 bases, and 8 bases lay in between. The CDR3 sequence: CASSLEGTTDTQYF. The DNA of the CDR3 is TGCGCCAGCAGCTTGGAAGGGACTACAGATACGCAGTATTTT.

The chain employs TRBV5-5 and TRBJ1-1; D remains ambiguous. The CDR3 is made up of 15 amino acids. Per the germline V gene, CDR1 is SGHKS and CDR2 is YYEKEE (reference sequence). The V end was cut by 0 bases, the J end by 2 bases, with 11 bases between. As DNA, the CDR3 is TGTGCCAGCAGCTTGGGGCCAGCAAGTAACACTGAAGCTTTCTTT. Translated: CASSLGPASNTEAFF.

The chain carries TRBV29-1 and TRBJ2-3; D may be TRBD2 (6 bases). CDR1 is SQVTM and CDR2 is ANQGSEA in the germline V gene. This CDR3 comprises 13 residues. Trimming left V 3 bases short and J 7 bases short, with 14 bases between. CDR3 coding DNA: TGCAGCGTTGAGGAGGGATGGAGGAATACGCAGTATTTT. Translation: CSVEEGWRNTQYF.

The chain has TRBV6-4 and TRBJ2-7; D is perhaps TRBD2 (6 bases). The V gene's germline CDR1 is MRHNA and CDR2 SNTAGT. The CDR3 spans 14 residues. The V gene lost 7 bases and the J gene lost 9 bases, with 22 bases spanning the gap. The CDR3 here is CASKTLGRGFGQYF. Here the CDR3 DNA reads TGTGCCAGCAAGACTCTGGGCCGGGGGTTCGGGCAGTACTTC.

This clone showed up just once. The chain is built from TRBV19 and TRBJ2-5; 7 bases line up with TRBD2. CDR1 and CDR2 (germline): LNHDA, SQIVND (reference sequence). V shed 5 bases, J shed 5 bases, and the junction held 5 bases outside the gene matches. The CDR3 has 13 amino acids. This CDR3 reads CASSLGGWETQYF. As DNA, the CDR3 is TGTGCCAGTAGTTTGGGAGGGTGGGAGACCCAGTACTTC.

This rearrangement joins TRBV27 to TRBJ2-1, with 8 positions matching TRBD2. Germline lookup yields CDR1 MNHEY and CDR2 SMNVEV (reference sequence). CDR3 size: 15 residues. Trimming cost V 5 bases and J 8 bases; bases outside gene matches: 11. This CDR3 is CASSAIGRGLDEQFF. DNA for the CDR3: TGTGCCAGCAGTGCTATCGGGAGGGGCCTCGATGAGCAGTTCTTC.

The gene calls are TRBV19 and TRBJ2-7, with 10 nucleotides matching TRBD1. The length of the CDR3 is 15 residues. V dropped 4 bases and J dropped 5; count of bases not matched to a gene: 8. CDR1 and CDR2 (germline): LNHDA, SQIVND (reference sequence). CDR3 sequence reads: CASSTRDRGGNEQYF. The DNA for the CDR3 is TGTGCCAGTAGTACCCGGGACAGGGGAGGAAACGAGCAGTACTTC. The whole variable domain, filled in from reference TRBV19 and TRBJ2-7, reads DGGITQSPKYLFRKEGQNVTLSCEQNLNHDAMYWYRQDPGQGLRLIYYSQIVNDFQKGDIAEGYSVSREKKESFPLTVTSAQKNPTAFYLCASSTRDRGGNEQYFGPGTRLTVT.

CDR3 residues: CASSLDPGGPLSTDTQYF. The CDR3 DNA follows: TGTGCCAGCAGCTTGGACCCGGGAGGGCCTTTGAGCACAGATACGCAGTATTTT. The chain links TRBV5-4 to TRBJ2-3; 8 bases are a match to TRBD2. The length of the CDR3 is 18 residues. Germline V gives CDR1 SGHNT, CDR2 YYREEE (reference sequence). V was clipped by 0 bases and J by 0 bases; unmatched bases: 9.

This chain links TRBV19 with TRBJ2-1; perhaps TRBD1 as D (6 bases). The germline V and J ends were trimmed by 7 bases and 3 bases, with 19 bases remaining between them. This CDR3 region has 16 residues. Germline assignment: CDR1 LNHDA and CDR2 SQIVND (reference sequence). The CDR3 sequence: CASTPGQFSFYNEQFF. CDR3 DNA sequence: TGTGCCAGTACCCCTGGACAGTTTTCATTCTACAATGAGCAGTTCTTC.

The CDR3 loop reads CATSRRTGGGGNTIYF. CDR3 coding DNA: TGTGCCACCAGCAGAAGGACAGGGGGCGGAGGAAACACCATATATTTT. The chain employs TRBV15 and TRBJ1-3; TRBD1 agrees at 11 bases. Unmatched junction bases numbered 4, after V lost 2 bases and J lost 4 bases. Per the germline V gene, CDR1 is LNHNV and CDR2 is YYDKDF (reference sequence). The CDR3 spans 16 residues.